This T cell receptor beta chain originates from a study of T cells in women clearing cervical HPV infection. Overall study: Women with histologically confirmed HPV16-related CIN3 or worse, 2 with invasive cancer, served as cases. Whole-study results and caveats: Timing of associations relative to infection is unclear; T-cell subsets were not isolated.

Turning to this clone: The antigen is undetermined. The read ends 3 residues shy of where the CDR3 ends; the end is completed using the germline J gene.

The V end lost 1 base, the J end lost 7 bases, and 13 bases lay between the germline ends. Germline CDR1 reads SGHAT; CDR2 reads FQNNGV. The CDR3 is 14 residues long. TCR beta CDR3 amplified by multiplex PCR from roughly 1,100 ng genomic DNA. Only in-frame clones appear in the TCRdb table, and some are missing; sequencing was by immunoSEQ multiplex PCR. Across under 45,000 clones, the top ten clones capture around 6.5% of the sample. Prevalent HPV16 infections were excluded; only incident single HPV16 infections included. This TCR came from a woman aged 18-70 years with a cervical HPV16 infection that either progressed to CIN3+ or cleared (not recorded which). Input material: blood buffy coat. The chain couples TRBV11-2 to TRBJ1-1; D not resolved. CDR3 bases read: TGTGCCAGCAGCTTAGGAGGAGGAGCGAATGAA. This codes for CASSLGGGANE. The entire CDR3 reads CASSLGGGANEAFF.